Described below is a single T cell receptor beta chain sequence and its context. No antigen is known for it. Sequencing was performed with immunoSEQ multiplex PCR; in TCRdb, only in-frame clones are kept and a portion is missing. Of around 100,000 clones listed, roughly 93% are singletons. The data originate from a study of graft-versus-host responses after intestinal transplantation. CDR3 size: 13 residues. Trimming stripped 7 bases from V and 7 bases from J, with 17 bases between. The germline V gene has CDR1 SQVTM and CDR2 ANQGSEA. The chain couples TRBV29-1 to TRBJ2-1; D is unresolved. The sequencing used unstimulated CD8+ T cells sorted from spleen or lymph node cells, collected before intestinal transplant. The origin of this receptor is a human donor who received an intestinal transplant. In DNA form, the CDR3 reads TGCAGCGCCCTCACACCTAGTGGTAATGAGCAGTTCTTC. Its protein product is CSALTPSGNEQFF.